This TCR beta chain was documented in a study of read filtering for tumor transcriptome and immune sequencing. Study in general: IR-seq gave about 3.5 to 10.27 million TCR reads per sample; RNA-seq gave roughly 80 to 1273. Notes on the study in general: Even smaller IR-seq throughput identified most shared clonotypes. The sorted CD138-negative fraction was a mixed bone marrow immune population, not purified T cells.

The germline V gene encodes CDR1 MGHRA and CDR2 YSYEKL. The CDR3 spans 15 residues. The V and J ends lost 5 bases and 5 bases respectively, with 16 bases between them. This library used roughly 370 ng RNA and molecular barcoded adaptors spanning alpha/delta and beta/gamma chains. One entry per CDR3 protein results from TCRdb running MiXCR on the reads. The sample lists approximately 6,200 distinct CDR3 sequences, over 20% occurring once. This clonotype was seen ten or more times. The antigen remains unidentified. Every patient had bone marrow sampled while the disease was active. Sequencing was performed on a population of CD138-negative cells sorted from bone marrow. The rearrangement links TRBV4-1 to TRBJ2-1; no clear D. This clonotype was sampled from a donor over 35 with multiple myeloma. CDR3 sequence (DNA): TGCGCCAGCAGCTTCGGACCGGTGAGCGACAATGAGCAGTTCTTC. Its translation: CASSFGPVSDNEQFF.